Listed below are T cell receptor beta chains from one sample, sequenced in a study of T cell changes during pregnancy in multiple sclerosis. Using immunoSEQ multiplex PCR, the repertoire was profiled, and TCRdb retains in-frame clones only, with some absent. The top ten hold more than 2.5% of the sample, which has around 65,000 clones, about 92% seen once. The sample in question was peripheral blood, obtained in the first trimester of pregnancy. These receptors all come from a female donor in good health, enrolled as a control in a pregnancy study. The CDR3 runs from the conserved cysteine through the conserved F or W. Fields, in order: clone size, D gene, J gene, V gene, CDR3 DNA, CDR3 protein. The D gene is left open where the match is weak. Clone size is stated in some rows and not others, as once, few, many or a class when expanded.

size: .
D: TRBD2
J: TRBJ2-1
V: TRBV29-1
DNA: TGCAGCGTTGAACCCCGGCTAGCGGATTACAATGAGCAGTTCTTC
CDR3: CSVEPRLADYNEQFF

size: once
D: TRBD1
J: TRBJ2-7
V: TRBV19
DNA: TGTGCCACCGGAACCGGGACAGGGGCGTACGAGCAGTACTTC
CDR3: CATGTGTGAYEQYF

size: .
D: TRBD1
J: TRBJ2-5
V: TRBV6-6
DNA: TGTGCCAGCAGTCCCCAGGGGGCAGAAGAGACCCAGTACTTC
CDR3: CASSPQGAEETQYF

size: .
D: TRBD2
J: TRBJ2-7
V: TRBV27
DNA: TGTGCCAGCAGTAGGACGGGAGGGATCTACGAGCAGTACTTC
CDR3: CASSRTGGIYEQYF

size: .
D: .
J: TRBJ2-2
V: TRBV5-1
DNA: TGCGCCAGCAGCTTTGGGACTTTCGGCGGGGAGCTGTTTTTT
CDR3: CASSFGTFGGELFF

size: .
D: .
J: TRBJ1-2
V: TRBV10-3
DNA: TGTGCCATCAGTGATGGCATCTCACAAGGCTACACCTTC
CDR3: CAISDGISQGYTF

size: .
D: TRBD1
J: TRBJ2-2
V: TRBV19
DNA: TGTGCCAGTAGTCCGGGACAGTACATCCCCAACACCGGGGAGCTGTTTTTT
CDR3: CASSPGQYIPNTGELFF

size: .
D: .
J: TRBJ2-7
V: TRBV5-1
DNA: TGCGCCAGCAGCGTGAGGGCCCCATACGAGCAGTACTTC
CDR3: CASSVRAPYEQYF

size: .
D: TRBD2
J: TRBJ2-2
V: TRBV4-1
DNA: TGCGCCAGCAGCCAAGACTCCCGGACTAGTCTCGGGGAGCTGTTTTTT
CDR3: CASSQDSRTSLGELFF

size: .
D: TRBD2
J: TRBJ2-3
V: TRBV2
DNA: TGTGCCACATCTCTAACTAGCGGGGGGCTCACCAGAAGAACCGCGCAGTATTTT
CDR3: CATSLTSGGLTRRTAQYF

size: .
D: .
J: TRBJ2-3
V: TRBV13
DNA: TGTGCCAGCAGCCCTCCGGGGGTCAGCACAGATACGCAGTATTTT
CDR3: CASSPPGVSTDTQYF

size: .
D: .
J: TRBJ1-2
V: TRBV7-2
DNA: TGTGCCAGCAGCTTAGGGGCAGGGTTTGATGGCTACACCTTC
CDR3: CASSLGAGFDGYTF

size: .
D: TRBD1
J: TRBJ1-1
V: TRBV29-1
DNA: TGCAGCGTTTTAGGACAGGCCACTGAAGCTTTCTTT
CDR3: CSVLGQATEAFF

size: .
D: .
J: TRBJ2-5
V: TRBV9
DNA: TGTGCCAGCAGCGTAGCCGGGGGGACCCAGTACTTC
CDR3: CASSVAGGTQYF

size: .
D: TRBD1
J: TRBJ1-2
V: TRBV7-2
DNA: TGTGCCAGCAGCAATCAAGGTGGACAGGGGCGATCTAACTATGGCTACACCTTC
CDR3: CASSNQGGQGRSNYGYTF

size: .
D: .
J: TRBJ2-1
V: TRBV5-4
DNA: TGTGCCAGCGAACCCACCGCGGGACGGTCCTACAATGAGCAGTTCTTC
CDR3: CASEPTAGRSYNEQFF

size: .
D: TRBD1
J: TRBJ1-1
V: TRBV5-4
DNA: TGTGCCAGCAGCACGACAGGGAGGAGAGGCACTGAAGCTTTCTTT
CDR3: CASSTTGRRGTEAFF

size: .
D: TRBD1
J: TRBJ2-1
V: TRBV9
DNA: TGTGCCAGCAGCGGGGGGGACAGGGTCTTCAATGAGCAGTTCTTC
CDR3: CASSGGDRVFNEQFF

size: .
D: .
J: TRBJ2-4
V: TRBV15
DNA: TGTGCCACCAGCTTACCGGGACAAGGGAACATTCAGTACTTC
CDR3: CATSLPGQGNIQYF

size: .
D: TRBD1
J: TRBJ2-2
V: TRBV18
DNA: TGTGCCAGCTCACCCCGACAGGGGGATCACACCGGGGAGCTGTTTTTT
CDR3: CASSPRQGDHTGELFF

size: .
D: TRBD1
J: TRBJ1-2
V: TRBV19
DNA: TGTGCCAGTAGTGGGACAGGGAGGTATGGCTACACCTTC
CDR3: CASSGTGRYGYTF

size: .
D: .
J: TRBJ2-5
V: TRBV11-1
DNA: TGTGCCAGCAGCCAACAGGGGGGGCAAGAGACCCAGTACTTC
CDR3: CASSQQGGQETQYF

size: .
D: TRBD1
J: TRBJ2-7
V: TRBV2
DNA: TGTGCCAGCAAACTTCGGGACAGCACCTACGAGCAGTACTTC
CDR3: CASKLRDSTYEQYF

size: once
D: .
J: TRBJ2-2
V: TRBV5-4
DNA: TGTGCCAGCAGCTCGCAGGACTACACCGGGGAGCTGTTTTTT
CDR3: CASSSQDYTGELFF

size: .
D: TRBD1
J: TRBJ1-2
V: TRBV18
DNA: TGTGCCAGCTCAACTCGGACCGGGACAGGGATAGGCTACACCTTC
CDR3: CASSTRTGTGIGYTF

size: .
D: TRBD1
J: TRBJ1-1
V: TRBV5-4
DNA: TGTGCCAGCAGCCTCCCCCAGGGGGGGAACACTGAAGCTTTCTTT
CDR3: CASSLPQGGNTEAFF

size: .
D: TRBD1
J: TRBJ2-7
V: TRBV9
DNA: TGTGCCAGCAGCGAGGGACAGGGGTCCACCTACGAGCAGTACTTC
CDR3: CASSEGQGSTYEQYF

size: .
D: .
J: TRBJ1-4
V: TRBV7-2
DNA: TGTGCCAGCAGCCTGGGGGGGAAGCCTAATGAAAAACTGTTTTTT
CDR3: CASSLGGKPNEKLFF

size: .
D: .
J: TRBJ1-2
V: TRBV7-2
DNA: TGTGCCAGCAGCTTAGGACAGTACTATGGCTACACCTTC
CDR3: CASSLGQYYGYTF

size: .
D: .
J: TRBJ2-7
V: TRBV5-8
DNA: TGTGCCAGCAGCGCCTTGCTAGTAGAGCAGTACTTC
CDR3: CASSALLVEQYF

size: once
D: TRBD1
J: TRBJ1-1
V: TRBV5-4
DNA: TGTGCCAGCAGCTACATGACAGGGGGCTTAGCTGAAGCTTTCTTT
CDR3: CASSYMTGGLAEAFF

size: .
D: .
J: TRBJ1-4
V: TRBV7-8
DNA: TGTGCCAGCAGCTTAGGGCAGGCCTTAAATGAAAAACTGTTTTTT
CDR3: CASSLGQALNEKLFF

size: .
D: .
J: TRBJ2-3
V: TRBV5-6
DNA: TGTGCCAGCAGCTTGCACGCAGGGGTGTTTGCAGATACGCAGTATTTT
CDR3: CASSLHAGVFADTQYF

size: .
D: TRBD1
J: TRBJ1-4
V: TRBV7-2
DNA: TGTGCCAGCAGCTTAGCGGGAAGACAGGGAGGTGAAAAACTGTTTTTT
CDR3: CASSLAGRQGGEKLFF

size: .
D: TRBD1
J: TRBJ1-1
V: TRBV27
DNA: TGTGCCAGCAGTTCACGACAGGGCGGGACTGAAGCTTTCTTT
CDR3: CASSSRQGGTEAFF

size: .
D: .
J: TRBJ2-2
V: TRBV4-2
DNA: TGTGCCAGCAGCCAAGATAAGAACAGGGTGGAGCTGTTTTTT
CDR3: CASSQDKNRVELFF

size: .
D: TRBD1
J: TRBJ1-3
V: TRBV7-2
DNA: TGTGCCAGCAGCTTAGGGGGACAGGGTATCTCTGGAAACACCATATATTTT
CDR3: CASSLGGQGISGNTIYF

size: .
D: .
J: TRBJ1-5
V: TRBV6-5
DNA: TGTGCCAGCAGTTCCCTTACGGGGTCTCAGCCCCAGCATTTT
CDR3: CASSSLTGSQPQHF

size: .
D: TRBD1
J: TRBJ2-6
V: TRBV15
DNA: TGTGCCACCAGCAGAGGGGACAGCTCTGGGGCCAACGTCCTGACTTTC
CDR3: CATSRGDSSGANVLTF

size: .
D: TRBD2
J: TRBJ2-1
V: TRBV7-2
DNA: TGTGCCAGCAGCTTTTCGACTAGCGGATACAATGAGCAGTTCTTC
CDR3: CASSFSTSGYNEQFF

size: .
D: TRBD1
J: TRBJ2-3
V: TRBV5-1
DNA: TGCGCCAGCAGCTTGGGGACAGGAAGAAGCGATACGCAGTATTTT
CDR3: CASSLGTGRSDTQYF

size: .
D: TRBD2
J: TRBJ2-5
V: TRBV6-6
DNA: TGTGCCAGCAGTTTGGGACTAGCGGGAGATCGAGAGACCCAGTACTTC
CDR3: CASSLGLAGDRETQYF

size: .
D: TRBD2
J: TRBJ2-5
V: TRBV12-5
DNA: TGTGCTAGTGGGGGGGGGAATCTTTTCCAGTACTTC
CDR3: CASGGGNLFQYF

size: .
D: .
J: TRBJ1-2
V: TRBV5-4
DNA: TGTGCCAGCAGCTCGAACCAGAACTATGGCTACACCTTC
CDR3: CASSSNQNYGYTF

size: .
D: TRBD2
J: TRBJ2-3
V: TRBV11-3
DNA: TGTGCCAGCAGCGAAAGGACTAGCGGGAGTAGTGCAGATACGCAGTATTTT
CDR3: CASSERTSGSSADTQYF